A selection of T cell receptor beta chains follows, all from one sample in a study of patients and donors after allogeneic stem cell transplantation. Each CDR3 protein is one row after TCRdb ran MiXCR on the RT-PCR reads. The table shows 410,000 or so distinct CDR3 sequences, with approximately 16% occurring only once. Sequenced: blood, either unsorted or a sorted T cell fraction (not recorded which). All receptors come from a human donor who was either an allogeneic HSCT recipient or a stem cell or donor lymphocyte infusion donor (not recorded which). It is not recorded whose cells these are; they may come from a transplant donor. CDR3s include the opening cysteine and the closing phenylalanine or tryptophan. Fields, in order: J gene, clone size, V gene, D gene, CDR3 DNA, CDR3 protein. A D gene is named only where the DNA matches it firmly. Rows give clone size only sometimes, using once, few, many, or a class for an expanded clone.

TRBJ1-3	.	TRBV5-1	.	TGCGCCAGCAGCTCCGGGGGGATAGAAGGAAACACCATATATTTT	CASSSGGIEGNTIYF
TRBJ2-7	.	TRBV3-1	.	TGTGCCAGCAGCCAATCAACCGGGACAATCTACGAGCAGTACTTC	CASSQSTGTIYEQYF
TRBJ2-7	.	TRBV5-1	TRBD2	TGCGCCAGCAGCCCGGAGACTAGCGGGGCCTACGAGCAGTACTTC	CASSPETSGAYEQYF
TRBJ1-1	few	TRBV6-1	.	TGTGCCAGCAGGGGGGGGGGATACACTGAAGCTTTCTTT	CASRGGGYTEAFF
TRBJ2-5	.	TRBV6-2/TRBV6-3	.	TGTGCCAGCAGTTGGAGGGGCGGTGAGACCCAGTACTTC	CASSWRGGETQYF
TRBJ2-6	once	TRBV27	.	TGTGCCAGCAGTTTGGTCGGGGCCAACGTCCTGACTTTC	CASSLVGANVLTF
TRBJ2-2	.	TRBV27	.	TGTGCCAGCAGGGGATCGGGCACCGGGGAGCTGTTTTTT	CASRGSGTGELFF
TRBJ2-5	.	TRBV20-1	TRBD2	TGCAGTGCTAGACGCTCGGGACTAGTCGCCGAGACCCAGTACTTC	CSARRSGLVAETQYF
TRBJ2-1	.	TRBV20-1	.	TGCAGTGCTAGACGCCAGGGCGGGGTCTATCCCCAGTTCTTC	CSARRQGGVYPQFF
TRBJ1-1	few	TRBV11-1	.	TGTGCCAGCAGCTTAGGCGGAGGAGACTTTGTCCTTAGGACTGAAGCTTTCTTT	CASSLGGGDFVLRTEAFF
TRBJ2-5	few	TRBV21-1	.	TGTGCCAGCAGCAAAGAAGGGGGGGCCTTGGGGACCCAGTACTTC	CASSKEGGALGTQYF
TRBJ2-2	few	TRBV7-3	TRBD2	TGTGCCAGCAGCTTAAAGTGGGCCGACGGGAGGCCTCCGAACACCGGGGAGCTGTTTTTT	CASSLKWADGRPPNTGELFF
TRBJ2-1	.	TRBV7-9	TRBD2	TGTGCCAGCAGCTCACCAGCGGGGGGTTCCCCCAATGAGCAGTTCTTC	CASSSPAGGSPNEQFF
TRBJ2-7	.	TRBV25-1	TRBD1	TGTGCCAGCAGTGAACCCAACAGGGGGTACGAGCAGTACTTC	CASSEPNRGYEQYF
TRBJ2-2	few	TRBV7-3	.	TGTGCCAGCAGCTTAAACCCCCCGGGCACCGGGGAGCTGTTTTTT	CASSLNPPGTGELFF
TRBJ2-1	.	TRBV5-1	TRBD2	TGCGCCAGCAGCTTGGTGCTAGCGGGAGCCCGCAATGAGCAGTTCTTC	CASSLVLAGARNEQFF
TRBJ2-7	.	TRBV7-2	TRBD1	TGTGCCAGCAACCCTTCGACAGGGTACTACGAGCAGTACTTC	CASNPSTGYYEQYF
TRBJ1-3	.	TRBV12-3/TRBV12-4	.	TGTGCCAGCAGTTCTGCATCTGGAAACACCATATATTTT	CASSSASGNTIYF
TRBJ2-7	few	TRBV12-3/TRBV12-4	.	TGTGCCAGCAGGGGCGGCGGAACCCTTTCCTACGAGCAGTACTTC	CASRGGGTLSYEQYF
TRBJ2-3	few	TRBV9	TRBD1	TGTGCCAGCAGCGGACAGGGGGCCCTCACAGATACGCAGTATTTT	CASSGQGALTDTQYF
TRBJ2-1	many	TRBV6-2/TRBV6-3	.	TGTGCCAGCATTTTGAGAACTTCTCCGAACAATGAGCAGTTCTTC	CASILRTSPNNEQFF
TRBJ2-1	.	TRBV10-2	.	TGCGCCAGCAGTGTGACTGGGATGCTAGGCAATGAGCAGTTCTTC	CASSVTGMLGNEQFF
TRBJ1-2	few	TRBV10-3	.	TGTGCCATCAGTGTTCGGGTGAACTATGGCTACACCTTC	CAISVRVNYGYTF
TRBJ1-2	few	TRBV4-2	TRBD1	TGTGCCAGCAGCCAAGGGACAGGGGACTATGGCTACACCTTC	CASSQGTGDYGYTF
TRBJ1-5	.	TRBV6-2/TRBV6-3	TRBD1	TGTGCCAGCCGAAGGCGACAGGGCCATAATCAGCCCCAGCATTTT	CASRRRQGHNQPQHF
TRBJ2-5	few	TRBV24-1	.	TGTGCCACCGGACGGGCGAACCAAGAGACCCAGTACTTC	CATGRANQETQYF
TRBJ2-7	.	TRBV4-2	.	TGTGCCAGCAGCCAAGAGACGCGAGGGGGGCTTTCCTACGAGCAGTACTTC	CASSQETRGGLSYEQYF
TRBJ2-7	few	TRBV4-1	.	TGCGCCAGCAGCCAAGGGTCGGTATCATCCTACGAGCAGTACTTC	CASSQGSVSSYEQYF
TRBJ2-1	.	TRBV3-1	.	TGTGCCAGCACCGGCCCTAGGGGAGTATACAATGAGCAGTTCTTC	CASTGPRGVYNEQFF
TRBJ2-7	few	TRBV29-1	.	TGCAGCGTTCTGCCGGCAATCGGGGCCTACGAGCAGTACTTC	CSVLPAIGAYEQYF
TRBJ2-5	.	TRBV30	.	TGTGCCTGGAGCGAGGTCCCAACGACCCAGTACTTC	CAWSEVPTTQYF
TRBJ1-1	many	TRBV29-1	.	TGCAGCGTCTCGGGACCCTTCGAAGCTTTCTTT	CSVSGPFEAFF
TRBJ1-1	few	TRBV25-1	TRBD1	TGTGCCAGCAGTGGGCCCGGGACAGGGTCTGAAGCTTTCTTT	CASSGPGTGSEAFF
TRBJ1-3	.	TRBV25-1	.	TGTGCCAGCAGTGAACGGTACTCTGGAAACACCATATATTTT	CASSERYSGNTIYF
TRBJ1-1	few	TRBV30	.	TGTGCCTGGAGTAGGGGGAGGGGCACTGAAGCTTTCTTT	CAWSRGRGTEAFF
TRBJ2-7	many	TRBV5-1	TRBD2	TGCGCCAGCAGCCAACTAGCGGGAGCGTACGAGCAGTACTTC	CASSQLAGAYEQYF
TRBJ2-7	few	TRBV7-2	.	TGTGCCAGCAGCTCAATTAACGAGCAGTACTTC	CASSSINEQYF
TRBJ1-2	few	TRBV5-4	.	TGTGCCAGCAGCTTCTCGGCCGCTATGGGGGGCTACACCTTC	CASSFSAAMGGYTF
TRBJ1-1	.	TRBV5-1	.	TGCGCCAGCAGTTCGAAAACGAGAAACACTGAAGCTTTCTTT	CASSSKTRNTEAFF
TRBJ2-3	few	TRBV24-1	.	TGTGCCACCAGTGATTTGGGTCCGCAGTATTTT	CATSDLGPQYF
TRBJ2-5	many	TRBV7-9	.	TGTGCCAGCAGTAGTGAGACCCAGTACTTC	CASSSETQYF
TRBJ2-1	.	TRBV20-1	.	TGCAGTGCCAGTAGGGAGGTCGGGAGAGGTGAGCAGTTCTTC	CSASREVGRGEQFF
TRBJ2-3	.	TRBV12-3/TRBV12-4	TRBD2	TGTGCCAGCAGTTTATCCCGACTAGCGGGGTACACAGATACGCAGTATTTT	CASSLSRLAGYTDTQYF
TRBJ2-3	many	TRBV12-3/TRBV12-4	.	TGTGCCAGTGCGGGACAAGTCCCCAGCGGGGATACGCAGTATTTT	CASAGQVPSGDTQYF
TRBJ1-6	many	TRBV12-3/TRBV12-4	.	TGTGCCAGCAGTCCACGATGGGGACCGGACTATAATTCACCCCTCCACTTT	CASSPRWGPDYNSPLHF
TRBJ1-3	few	TRBV15	.	TGTGCCACCAGCAGAGGACGGACCGGCTCTGGAAACACCATATATTTT	CATSRGRTGSGNTIYF
TRBJ2-1	few	TRBV5-6	TRBD1	TGTGCCAGCAGATCCACAGGGGAAGTGAACAATGAGCAGTTCTTC	CASRSTGEVNNEQFF
TRBJ1-2	.	TRBV24-1	.	TGTGCCACCAGTGATTTTCTTCGGCTCAAAGGCCACGCTAACTATGGCTACACCTTC	CATSDFLRLKGHANYGYTF
TRBJ2-7	.	TRBV5-1	TRBD1	TGCGCCAGCAGTGAGAGACAGGGGTACGAGCAGTACTTC	CASSERQGYEQYF
TRBJ1-2	many	TRBV9	.	TGTGCCAGCAGCGAGGAGTTTAACTATGGCTACACCTTC	CASSEEFNYGYTF
TRBJ1-4	few	TRBV28	.	TGTGCCAGCAGTTTTCGGAATAATGAAAAACTGTTTTTT	CASSFRNNEKLFF
TRBJ2-7	.	TRBV4-3	TRBD2	TGCGCCAGCAGCCAAGAGGCGCGGTTAGCGGGGGGTCGAGGCCACGAGCAGTACTTC	CASSQEARLAGGRGHEQYF
TRBJ1-5	few	TRBV3-1	.	TGTGCCAGCAGCCAAGGCGTACGAGTGCCCCAGCATTTT	CASSQGVRVPQHF
TRBJ1-5	few	TRBV21-1	.	TGTGCCAGCAGAAAGGGTTGGCCTGACTGGGGAGGGAATCAGCCCCAGCATTTT	CASRKGWPDWGGNQPQHF
TRBJ1-1	few	TRBV20-1	.	TGCAGTGCTAGCCGGACACCTTGGGGAAACACTGAAGCTTTCTTT	CSASRTPWGNTEAFF
TRBJ1-1	.	TRBV20-1	.	TGCAGTGCTAGAGCTGTTGAGTGGGGGCGGGGGACTGAAGCTTTCTTT	CSARAVEWGRGTEAFF
TRBJ2-5	.	TRBV5-8	.	TGTGCCAGCAGCTTGCAGGGTCCCTACCAAGAGACCCAGTACTTC	CASSLQGPYQETQYF
TRBJ2-7	.	TRBV12-3/TRBV12-4	.	TGTGCCAGCAGTTTAGACAGACCCACACAGTACTTC	CASSLDRPTQYF
TRBJ2-1	.	TRBV7-9	.	TGTGCCAGCAGCTTAATTTGGTCAGTGGACGGTTTGAATGAGCAGTTCTTC	CASSLIWSVDGLNEQFF
TRBJ2-1	.	TRBV6-2/TRBV6-3	TRBD2	TGTGCCAGCAGTTACCAGCGGGGGGACCTCTACAATGAGCAGTTCTTC	CASSYQRGDLYNEQFF